This T cell receptor (beta chain) was found in a study of T cell responses to AZD1222 COVID-19 vaccine. Study findings and constraints: Just a handful of people given AZD1222 tested seropositive at baseline. Vaccine-associated CD4 TCRs ranged over spike, dominating at 160-218 and 743-854.

A word on this clone: Its target is not known.

The CDR3 extends over 13 amino acids. Germline V CDR1 and CDR2: SGHRS, YFSETQ. V was trimmed by 2 bases and J by 3 bases, leaving 8 bases between them. Produced via immunoSEQ multiplex PCR; TCRdb's table is partial and in-frame only. This sample has 150,000 to 200,000 clones; approximately 91% occur once, and the top ten carry around 1.6%. Sequenced material: peripheral blood, taken 28 days after the second AZD1222 dose. The chain recombines TRBV5-1 with TRBJ1-1; D uncertain. The sequence was collected from an adult who received the AZD1222 COVID-19 vaccine. The CDR3 DNA sequence: TGCGCCAGCAGCTTTGGGAAGGACACTGAAGCTTTCTTT. This sequence encodes CASSFGKDTEAFF.